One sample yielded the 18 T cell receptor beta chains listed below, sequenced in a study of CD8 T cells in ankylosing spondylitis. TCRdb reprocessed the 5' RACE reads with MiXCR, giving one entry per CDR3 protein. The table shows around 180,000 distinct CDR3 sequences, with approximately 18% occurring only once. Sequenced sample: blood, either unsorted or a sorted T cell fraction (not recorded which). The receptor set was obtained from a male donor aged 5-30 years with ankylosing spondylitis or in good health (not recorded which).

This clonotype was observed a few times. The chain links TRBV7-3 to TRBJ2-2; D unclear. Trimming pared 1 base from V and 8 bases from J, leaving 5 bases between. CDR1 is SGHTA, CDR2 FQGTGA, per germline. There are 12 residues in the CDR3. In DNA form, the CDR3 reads TGTGCCAGCAGCTTAAACGTAGGGGAGCTGTTTTTT. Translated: CASSLNVGELFF. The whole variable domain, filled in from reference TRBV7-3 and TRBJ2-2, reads GAGVSQTPSNKVTEKGKYVELRCDPISGHTALYWYRQSLGQGPEFLIYFQGTGAADDSGLPNDRFFAVRPEGSVSTLKIQRTERGDSAVYLCASSLNVGELFFGEGSRLTVL.

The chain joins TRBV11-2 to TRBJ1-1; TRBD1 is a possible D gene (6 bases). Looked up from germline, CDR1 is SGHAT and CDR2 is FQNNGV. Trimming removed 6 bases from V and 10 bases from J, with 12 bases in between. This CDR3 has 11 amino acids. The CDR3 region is CASSPGVGAFF. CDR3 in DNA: TGTGCCAGCAGTCCAGGGGTAGGAGCTTTCTTT. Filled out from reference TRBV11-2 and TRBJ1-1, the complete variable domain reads EAGVAQSPRYKIIEKRQSVAFWCNPISGHATLYWYQQILGQGPKLLIQFQNNGVVDDSQLPKDRFSAERLKGVDSTLKIQPAKLEDSAVYLCASSPGVGAFFGQGTRLTVV.

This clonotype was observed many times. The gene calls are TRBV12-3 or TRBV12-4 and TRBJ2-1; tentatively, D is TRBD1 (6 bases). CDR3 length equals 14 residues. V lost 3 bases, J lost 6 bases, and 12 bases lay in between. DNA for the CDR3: TGTGCCAGCAGTTTTGTGGGACACCGCAATGAGCAGTTCTTC. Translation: CASSFVGHRNEQFF.

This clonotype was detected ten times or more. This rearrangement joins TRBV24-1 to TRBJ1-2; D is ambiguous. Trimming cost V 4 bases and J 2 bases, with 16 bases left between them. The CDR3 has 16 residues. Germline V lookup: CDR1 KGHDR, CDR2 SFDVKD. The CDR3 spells CATSEMDTRGNYGYTF. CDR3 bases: TGTGCCACCAGTGAAATGGATACACGGGGAAACTATGGCTACACCTTC.

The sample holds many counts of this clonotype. For the CDR3, the DNA is TGTGCCAGCAGGGTCTCCCCGCGGGAGCAGTACTTC. Encoded protein: CASRVSPREQYF. This sequence joins TRBV6-2 or TRBV6-3 and TRBJ2-7; D is undetermined. Germline lookup yields CDR1 MNHEY and CDR2 SVGEGT. The CDR3 is 12 residues long. Trimming took off 6 bases at V and 7 bases at J, with 13 bases between the two ends.

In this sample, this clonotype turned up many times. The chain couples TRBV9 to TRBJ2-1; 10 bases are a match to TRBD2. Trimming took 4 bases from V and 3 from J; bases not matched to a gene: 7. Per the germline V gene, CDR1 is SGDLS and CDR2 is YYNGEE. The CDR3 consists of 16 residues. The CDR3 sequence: CASSSQPSGGYNEQFF. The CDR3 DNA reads TGTGCCAGCAGCTCCCAACCTAGCGGGGGCTACAATGAGCAGTTCTTC. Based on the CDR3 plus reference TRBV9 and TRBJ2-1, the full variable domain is DSGVTQTPKHLITATGQRVTLRCSPRSGDLSVYWYQQSLDQGLQFLIQYYNGEERAKGNILERFSAQQFPDLHSELNLSSLELGDSALYFCASSSQPSGGYNEQFFGPGTRLTVL.

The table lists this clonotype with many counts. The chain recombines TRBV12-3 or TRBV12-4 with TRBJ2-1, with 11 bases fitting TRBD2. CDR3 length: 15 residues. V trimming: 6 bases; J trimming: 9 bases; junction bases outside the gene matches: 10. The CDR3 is CASRLAGATGGEQFF. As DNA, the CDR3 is TGTGCCAGCAGACTAGCGGGAGCAACGGGCGGTGAGCAGTTCTTC.

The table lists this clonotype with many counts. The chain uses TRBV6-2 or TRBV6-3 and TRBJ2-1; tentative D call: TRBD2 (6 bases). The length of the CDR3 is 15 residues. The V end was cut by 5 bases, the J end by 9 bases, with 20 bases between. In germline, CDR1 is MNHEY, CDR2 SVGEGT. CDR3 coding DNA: TGTGCCAGCAGTGGCTCCTCCTCACTAGCTGGTGAGCAGTTCTTC. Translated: CASSGSSSLAGEQFF.

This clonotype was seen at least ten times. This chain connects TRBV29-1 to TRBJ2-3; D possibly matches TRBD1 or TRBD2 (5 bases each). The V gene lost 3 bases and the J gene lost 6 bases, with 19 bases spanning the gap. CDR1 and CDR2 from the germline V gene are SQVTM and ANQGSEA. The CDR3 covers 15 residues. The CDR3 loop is CSVDPGRGVLDTQYF. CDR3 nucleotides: TGCAGCGTTGACCCAGGGCGAGGGGTATTGGATACGCAGTATTTT.

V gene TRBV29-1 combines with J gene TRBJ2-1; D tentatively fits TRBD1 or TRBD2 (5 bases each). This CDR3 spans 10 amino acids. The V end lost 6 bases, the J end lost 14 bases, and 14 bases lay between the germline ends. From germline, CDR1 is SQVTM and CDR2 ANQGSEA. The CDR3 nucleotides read TGCAGCGTACGGACGGGGCAAGAGTTCTTC. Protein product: CSVRTGQEFF.

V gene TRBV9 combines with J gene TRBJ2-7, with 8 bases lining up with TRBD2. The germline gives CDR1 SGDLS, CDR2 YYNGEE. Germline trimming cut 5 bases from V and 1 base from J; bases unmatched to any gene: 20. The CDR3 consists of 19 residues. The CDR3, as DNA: TGTGCCAGCAGGATCACCTACAGGGCCGCGGGGGGACTATCCTACGAGCAGTACTTC. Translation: CASRITYRAAGGLSYEQYF.

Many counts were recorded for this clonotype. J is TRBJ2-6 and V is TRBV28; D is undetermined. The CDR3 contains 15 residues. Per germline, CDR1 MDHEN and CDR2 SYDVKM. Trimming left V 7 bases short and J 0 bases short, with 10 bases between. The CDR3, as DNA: TGTGCCAGCACGAGCGTTCGCTCTGGGGCCAACGTCCTGACTTTC. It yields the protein CASTSVRSGANVLTF.

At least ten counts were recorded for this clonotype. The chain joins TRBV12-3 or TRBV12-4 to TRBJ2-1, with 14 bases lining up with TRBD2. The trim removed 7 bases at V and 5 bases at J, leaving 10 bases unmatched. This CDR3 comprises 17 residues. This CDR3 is CASTLGTSGSGHNEQFF. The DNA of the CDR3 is TGTGCCAGCACCCTCGGGACTAGCGGGAGTGGTCACAATGAGCAGTTCTTC.

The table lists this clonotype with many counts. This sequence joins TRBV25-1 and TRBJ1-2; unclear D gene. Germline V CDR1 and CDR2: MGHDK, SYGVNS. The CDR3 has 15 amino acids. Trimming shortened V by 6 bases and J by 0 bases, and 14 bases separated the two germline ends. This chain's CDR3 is CASRESGYTNYGYTF. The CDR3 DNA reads TGTGCCAGCAGAGAGTCAGGATATACTAACTATGGCTACACCTTC.

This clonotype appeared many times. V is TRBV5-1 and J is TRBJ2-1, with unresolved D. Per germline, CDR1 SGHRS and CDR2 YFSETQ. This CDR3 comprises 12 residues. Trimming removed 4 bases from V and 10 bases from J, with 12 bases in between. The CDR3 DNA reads TGCGCCAGCAGCAGCTCCTTTGACGAGCAGTTCTTC. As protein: CASSSSFDEQFF.

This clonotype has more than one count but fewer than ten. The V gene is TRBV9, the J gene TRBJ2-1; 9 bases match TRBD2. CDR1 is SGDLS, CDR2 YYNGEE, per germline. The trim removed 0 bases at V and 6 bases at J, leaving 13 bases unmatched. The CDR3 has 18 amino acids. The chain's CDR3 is CASSVAQGGRAILNEQFF. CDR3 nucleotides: TGTGCCAGCAGCGTAGCTCAGGGCGGGAGGGCCATTCTCAATGAGCAGTTCTTC.

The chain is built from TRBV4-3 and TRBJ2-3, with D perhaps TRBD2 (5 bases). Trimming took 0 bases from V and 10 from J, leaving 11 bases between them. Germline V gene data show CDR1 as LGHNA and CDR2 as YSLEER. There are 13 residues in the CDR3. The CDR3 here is CASSQDRDGAQYF. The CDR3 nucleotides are TGCGCCAGCAGCCAAGATCGGGATGGGGCGCAGTATTTT.

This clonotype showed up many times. Here the CDR3 DNA reads TGTGCCAGCAGTTCCGGGACGACGGGTGGGGAGACCCAGTACTTC. Its translation is CASSSGTTGGETQYF. The genes are TRBV28 and TRBJ2-5; D may be TRBD1 or TRBD2 (5 bases each). Germline CDR1 is MDHEN and CDR2 is SYDVKM. This CDR3 contains 15 residues. V gave up 4 bases and J gave up 5 bases, with 17 bases separating them.